The TCR beta chain under discussion was sequenced for a study of patients and donors after allogeneic stem cell transplantation. TCRdb fed the RT-PCR reads into MiXCR, producing one record per CDR3 protein. Of about 88,000 distinct CDR3 sequences listed, 45% to 50% were seen once; the top ten hold approximately 60%. CDR1 MDHEN and CDR2 SYDVKM come from the germline V gene. The CDR3 loop spans 17 amino acids. Deletions cut 4 bases from V and 2 bases from J, with 20 bases between. The chain couples TRBV28 to TRBJ1-1, with D perhaps TRBD1 (5 bases). The specimen was blood, either unsorted or a sorted T cell fraction (not recorded which). This receptor was obtained from a human donor who was either an allogeneic HSCT recipient or a stem cell or donor lymphocyte infusion donor (not recorded which). It is not recorded whose cells these are; they may come from a transplant donor. CDR3 protein: CASSSPGGRKANTEAFF. CDR3 DNA: TGTGCCAGCAGTTCCCCGGGGGGACGGAAAGCAAACACTGAAGCTTTCTTT.